The 17 T cell receptor beta chains below come from one sample, sequenced in a study of cytomegalovirus exposure and HLA in healthy donors. 13 Jbeta primers and 60 Vbeta primers were used for the PCR. Clones were sequenced by immunoSEQ multiplex PCR, and TCRdb holds only the in-frame ones, with some missing. The top ten clones hold roughly 8.6% of a sample with roughly 100,000 clones, around four fifths of them seen once. Sequencing was carried out using PBMCs. The source is a woman aged 40 to 49 in good health and CMV-seropositive.

A remark on this clone: The junction departs from the called germline gene at one end, perhaps through a read error. This chain uses TRBV7-7 with TRBJ1-1, with a weak D call TRBD1 (6 bases). The CDR3 is made up of 13 amino acids. CDR1 is SSHAT, CDR2 FNYEAQ, per germline (reference sequence). The CDR3 here is CASSSDRNTEAFF. The DNA of the CDR3 is TGTGCTAGCAGCTCGGACAGGAACACTGAAGCTTTCTTT.

The chain joins TRBV5-4 to TRBJ1-4, with D perhaps TRBD1 (5 bases). The V end was cut by 4 bases, the J end by 6 bases, with 16 bases between. Germline CDR1 SGHNT, CDR2 YYREEE (reference sequence). The CDR3 spans 15 residues. The CDR3 DNA reads TGTGCCAGCAGCGCCCGGGACCGGGGGGATGAAAAACTGTTTTTT. Translating it yields CASSARDRGDEKLFF.

This chain uses TRBV5-6 with TRBJ2-1; the match to TRBD2 covers 16 bases. The CDR3 loop spans 18 amino acids. Trimming at V came to 0 bases and at J to 4 bases, leaving 4 bases not matched to a gene. CDR1 is SGHDT and CDR2 is YYEEEE in the germline V gene. CDR3 nucleotide sequence: TGTGCCAGCAGCTTGGCTGGGACTAGCGGGGGGGTATACAATGAGCAGTTCTTC. It is translated as CASSLAGTSGGVYNEQFF.

This clone was found a few times. The V and J genes are TRBV6-4 and TRBJ2-7, with D unclear. The CDR3 is made up of 15 amino acids. In germline, CDR1 is MRHNA, CDR2 SNTAGT. The V end lost 0 bases, the J end lost 7 bases, and 16 bases lay between the germline ends. CDR3 loop: CASSDSTILEREQYF. The CDR3 DNA follows: TGTGCCAGCAGTGACTCTACTATCCTAGAGAGGGAGCAGTACTTC.

The chain links TRBV5-1 to TRBJ2-3; 7 nucleotides agree with TRBD1. With 6 bases clipped from V and 3 bases from J, the junction kept 7 bases outside the gene matches. This CDR3 comprises 14 residues. Germline assignment: CDR1 SGHRS and CDR2 YFSETQ. The DNA for the CDR3 is TGCGCCAGCACTAGTAGACAGGGAACAGATACGCAGTATTTT. This sequence encodes CASTSRQGTDTQYF. Together with reference TRBV5-1 and TRBJ2-3, the CDR3 gives the full variable domain: KAGVTQTPRYLIKTRGQQVTLSCSPISGHRSVSWYQQTPGQGLQFLFEYFSETQRNKGNFPGRFSGRQFSNSRSEMNVSTLELGDSALYLCASTSRQGTDTQYFGPGTRLTVL.

V and J are TRBV11-3 and TRBJ1-2; perhaps TRBD1 as D (6 bases). This CDR3 has 13 residues. Germline V gene lookup returns CDR1 SGHNT and CDR2 YENEEA. V was clipped by 5 bases and J by 3 bases, with 10 bases between them. CDR3 loop: CASSLQGDYGYTF. Here the CDR3 DNA reads TGTGCCAGCAGCCTACAGGGAGACTATGGCTACACCTTC.

The chain has TRBV2 and TRBJ2-4; D unclear. Trimming removed 4 bases at V and 0 bases at J, with 4 bases between. The CDR3 has 13 residues. Germline V lookup: CDR1 SNHLY, CDR2 FYNNEI. Here the CDR3 DNA reads TGTGCCAGCAGTGTTCTAGCCAAAAACATTCAGTACTTC. Its translation is CASSVLAKNIQYF.

This clone occurred once. This rearrangement joins TRBV28 to TRBJ2-7; the D gene is possibly TRBD2 (6 bases). CDR3 length: 15 residues. Germline V lookup: CDR1 MDHEN, CDR2 SYDVKM. V dropped 5 bases and J dropped 4 bases, with 18 bases sitting between them. In DNA form, the CDR3 reads TGTGCCAGCAGTCCCCAGGTGAAAGGAGGGTACGAGCAGTACTTC. It yields the protein CASSPQVKGGYEQYF.

The rearrangement links TRBV10-2 to TRBJ1-1; D is perhaps TRBD1 (5 bases). The V end was cut by 3 bases, the J end by 0 bases, with 11 bases between. The CDR3 is 15 residues long. The V gene's germline CDR1 is WSHSY and CDR2 SAAADI. CDR3 bases: TGCGCCAGCAGTGATAGGGGCAGTTTGAACACTGAAGCTTTCTTT. This translates into CASSDRGSLNTEAFF.

This sequence joins TRBV7-8 and TRBJ1-1; no definite D call. Between the trimmed V and J ends, which lost 5 bases and 3 bases, there was a span of 10 bases. The CDR3 extends over 13 amino acids. Germline CDR1 and CDR2: SGHVS and FQNEAQ. CDR3 region: CASSRTEDTEAFF. CDR3 DNA sequence: TGTGCCAGCAGCCGGACGGAGGACACTGAAGCTTTCTTT.

The gene calls are TRBV11-3 and TRBJ2-5; D uncertain. Gene TRBJ2-7 matches the end of the DNA better, so the J call may be wrong. The CDR3 runs 14 residues. Germline V gene lookup returns CDR1 SGHNT and CDR2 YENEEA. In DNA, the CDR3 is TGTGCCAGCAGCCCCCCGCGGAGCGCCTACGAGCAGTACTTC. This sequence encodes CASSPPRSAYEQYF.

J is TRBJ2-3 and V is TRBV5-1; perhaps TRBD2 as D (6 bases). Deletions cut 4 bases from V and 3 bases from J, with 18 bases between. Looked up from germline, CDR1 is SGHRS and CDR2 is YFSETQ. The CDR3 sequence is 16 residues long. Here the CDR3 reads CASSHGTSGLTDTQYF. The DNA for the CDR3 is TGCGCCAGCAGCCATGGGACTTCGGGGTTGACAGATACGCAGTATTTT.

This chain uses TRBV28 with TRBJ2-2, with no clear D. Germline V lookup: CDR1 MDHEN, CDR2 SYDVKM. The CDR3 covers 15 residues. Trimming took off 7 bases at V and 0 bases at J, with 12 bases between the two ends. CDR3 sequence (DNA): TGTGCCAGCATTTCAGGAAGTACGAACACCGGGGAGCTGTTTTTT. This translates into CASISGSTNTGELFF. The full variable domain, completed using reference TRBV28 and TRBJ2-2, is DVKVTQSSRYLVKRTGEKVFLECVQDMDHENMFWYRQDPGLGLRLIYFSYDVKMKEKGDIPEGYSVSREKKERFSLILESASTNQTSMYLCASISGSTNTGELFFGEGSRLTVL.

This clone was seen once. The chain uses TRBV5-6 and TRBJ2-7; D is perhaps TRBD1 (5 bases). Germline V gene sequence: CDR1 SGHDT, CDR2 YYEEEE. The CDR3 has 14 amino acids. Trimming left V 0 bases short and J 3 bases short, with 10 bases between. CDR3 in amino acids: CASSLAGQDYEQYF. In nucleotides, the CDR3 is TGTGCCAGCAGCTTGGCTGGACAAGACTACGAGCAGTACTTC.

The CDR3 spells CSAPNYGYTF. CDR3 sequence (DNA): TGCAGTGCTCCAAACTATGGCTACACCTTC. The genes are TRBV20-1 and TRBJ1-2; no definite D call. The CDR3 is 10 residues long. With 5 bases removed from V and 2 bases from J, the gap between germline ends came to 3 bases. Germline lookup yields CDR1 DFQATT and CDR2 SNEGSKA (reference sequence).

This clone was seen a handful of times. This chain joins TRBV27 and TRBJ1-5; maybe TRBD1 (5 bases). Trimming removed 1 base from V and 0 bases from J, with 10 bases in between. Germline values: CDR1 MNHEY, CDR2 SMNVEV (reference sequence). The CDR3 is 16 amino acids. The CDR3 DNA sequence: TGTGCCAGCAGTTTATTCGGGGGAGATAGCAATCAGCCCCAGCATTTT. It translates to CASSLFGGDSNQPQHF.

The chain carries TRBV7-9 and TRBJ2-5; TRBD2 is a possible D gene (5 bases). Between the trimmed V and J ends, which lost 1 base and 4 bases, there was a span of 10 bases. The CDR3 runs 14 residues. The V gene's germline CDR1 is SEHNR and CDR2 FQNEAQ (reference sequence). This chain's CDR3 is CASSLGTAGETQYF. The CDR3 DNA reads as TGTGCCAGCAGCTTAGGGACGGCGGGAGAGACCCAGTACTTC.